This TCR beta chain was recorded in a study of glioma-infiltrating T cells. Turning to this clonotype: No antigen is known for it.

Amplification of TCR alpha and beta CDR3 regions from RNA used iRepertoire nested multiplex PCR. Input was 100-400 ng of tissue mRNA or PBMC total RNA. One entry per CDR3 protein results from TCRdb running MiXCR on the multiplex PCR reads. This sample carries approximately 120,000 distinct CDR3 sequences, 23% of them seen once, and the ten largest clones take about 16%. The ends were cut back, 4 bases at V and 3 bases at J, with 13 bases in the middle. The CDR3 extends over 14 amino acids. CDR1 and CDR2 from the germline V gene are MGHRA and YSYEKL. General study findings and limits: CDR3 overlap between tissue and blood was very small. Gliomas, especially low-grade, showed above-expected tissue-blood divergence; non-neoplastic patients showed below.

The source of this sequence is a human donor with low-grade glioma or glioblastoma, undergoing nonglioma brain surgery, or in good health (not recorded which). The V gene is TRBV4-1, the J gene TRBJ2-7, with D perhaps matching TRBD2 (7 bases). The sequenced sample consisted of glioma tissue, nonneoplastic brain tissue, or PBMCs (not recorded which). The CDR3 sequence: CASSPGGHIYEQYF. The CDR3 DNA reads TGCGCCAGCAGCCCGGGGGGCCATATCTACGAGCAGTACTTC.